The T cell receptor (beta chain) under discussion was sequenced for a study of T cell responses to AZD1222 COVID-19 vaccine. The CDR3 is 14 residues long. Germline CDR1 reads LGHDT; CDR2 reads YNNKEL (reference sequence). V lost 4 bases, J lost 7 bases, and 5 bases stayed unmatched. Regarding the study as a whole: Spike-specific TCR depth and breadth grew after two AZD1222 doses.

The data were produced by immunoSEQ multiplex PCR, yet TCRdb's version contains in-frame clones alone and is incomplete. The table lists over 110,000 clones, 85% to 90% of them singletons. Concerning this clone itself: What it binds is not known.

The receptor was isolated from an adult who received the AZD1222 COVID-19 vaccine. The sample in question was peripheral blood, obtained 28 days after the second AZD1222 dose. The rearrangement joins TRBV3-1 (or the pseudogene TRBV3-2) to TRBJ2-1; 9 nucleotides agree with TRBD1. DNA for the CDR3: TGTGCCAGCAGCCGTGGACAGGGGAGAAATGAGCAGTTCTTC. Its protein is CASSRGQGRNEQFF.